The 13 T cell receptor beta chains presented below share a single source sample, sequenced in a study of naive and memory T cell subsets. General observations from the study: Possibly reflecting memory cells re-expressing CD45RA, a few larger clonotypes occurred in naive repertoires, especially CD8.

No cognate antigen is known for these TCRs. An equimolar mix of two oligonucleotides served as the beta constant-region primer for TRBC1 and TRBC2. Nested alpha and beta constant-region primers with the SP2 primer drove four PCR rounds on ligated cDNA. MiXCR, run by TCRdb on the UMI-ligation and nested PCR reads, gives a single entry per CDR3 protein. The repertoire holds over 110,000 distinct CDR3 sequences, approximately 21% seen once, with 0.6% to 0.8% in the top ten. Sequenced input: naive CD8+ T cells from blood. The source is a human donor in good health.

This clonotype was observed a handful of times. The chain joins TRBV28 to TRBJ1-5; perhaps TRBD1 as D (6 bases). The CDR3 spans 14 residues. The germline V gene has CDR1 MDHEN and CDR2 SYDVKM. V lost 1 base and J lost 4, with 8 bases in between. CDR3 DNA: TGTGCCAGCAGTTTATCAGGGGTGAATCAGCCCCAGCATTTT. The encoded protein is CASSLSGVNQPQHF.

Only a few counts were recorded for this clonotype. This rearrangement joins TRBV7-8 to TRBJ2-7; perhaps TRBD2 as D (6 bases). The germline V gene has CDR1 SGHVS and CDR2 FQNEAQ. V was clipped by 4 bases and J by 0 bases, with 16 bases between them. The CDR3 extends over 16 amino acids. CDR3 region: CASSSLARTLSYEQYF. The CDR3 DNA follows: TGTGCCAGCAGCTCCCTAGCGAGGACTCTCTCCTACGAGCAGTACTTC.

This clonotype was seen a single time. A read error may produce the germline difference seen at one junction end. The chain uses TRBV28 and TRBJ1-1; tentative D call: TRBD1 (5 bases). The CDR3 covers 13 residues. Germline assignment: CDR1 MDHEN and CDR2 SYDVKM. CDR3 nucleotides: TGTGCCAGCAGCCTGACAGAGTTCACTGGAGCTTTCTTT. Amino acid sequence: CASSLTEFTGAFF. Full variable domain (outside the CDR3, taken from reference TRBV28 and TRBJ1-1): DVKVTQSSRYLVKRTGEKVFLECVQDMDHENMFWYRQDPGLGLRLIYFSYDVKMKEKGDIPEGYSVSREKKERFSLILESASTNQTSMYLCASSLTEFTGAFFGQGTRLTVV.

The chain is built from TRBV29-1 and TRBJ2-1, with 7 bases aligning to TRBD1. Trimming cost V 3 bases and J 4 bases; bases outside gene matches: 9. The CDR3 sequence is 15 residues long. CDR1 and CDR2 from the germline V gene are SQVTM and ANQGSEA. CDR3 residues: CSVDAGTEQYNEQFF. DNA of the CDR3: TGCAGCGTTGATGCCGGGACAGAGCAATACAATGAGCAGTTCTTC.

The rearrangement links TRBV14 to TRBJ1-2; D not resolved. This CDR3 has 18 residues. V was trimmed by 0 bases and J by 0 bases, leaving 17 bases between them. CDR1 and CDR2 from the germline V gene are SGHDN and FVKESK. Here the CDR3 reads CASSQEFGFRETNYGYTF. The CDR3 DNA follows: TGTGCCAGCAGCCAAGAGTTCGGCTTTCGGGAGACTAACTATGGCTACACCTTC.

This clonotype was counted a single time. The gene calls are TRBV13 and TRBJ2-3, with 9 positions matching TRBD1. Per the germline V gene, CDR1 is PRHDT and CDR2 is FYEKMQ (reference sequence). With 4 bases clipped from V and 3 bases from J, the junction kept 11 bases outside the gene matches. This CDR3 has 17 residues. CDR3 in amino acids: CASSYDRGLRETDTQYF. The CDR3 nucleotides read TGTGCCAGCAGCTACGACAGGGGGTTGCGAGAAACAGATACGCAGTATTTT.

The V and J genes are TRBV6-2 or TRBV6-3 and TRBJ2-1, with TRBD2 matching over 16 bases. This CDR3 comprises 16 residues. V lost 5 bases to trimming and J lost 8 bases; unmatched junction nucleotides: 6. The germline gives CDR1 MNHEY, CDR2 SVGEGT. CDR3: CASSPLGLAGGYEQFF. The CDR3 bases are TGTGCCAGCAGTCCCCTGGGACTAGCGGGAGGGTATGAGCAGTTCTTC.

The CDR3 region is CASSLNGAYEQYF. CDR3 DNA sequence: TGTGCCAGCAGCTTGAACGGGGCCTACGAGCAGTACTTC. The chain carries TRBV5-6 and TRBJ2-7, with D possibly matching TRBD2 (5 bases). Germline loops: CDR1 SGHDT, CDR2 YYEEEE. Trimming cost V 1 base and J 2 bases, with 7 bases left between them. There are 13 residues in the CDR3.

Comment on this clonotype: At one of its ends the junction is not consistent with the germline gene, which may arise from a read error. CDR3 amino acids: CASSLAAANRETFF. CDR3 coding DNA: TGCGCCAGCAGCTTGGCCGCGGCTAATCGTGAAACTTTCTTT. The V gene is TRBV5-1, the J gene TRBJ1-1; D call uncertain. Germline V gene sequence: CDR1 SGHRS, CDR2 YFSETQ. This CDR3 region has 14 residues.

This clonotype showed up just a few times. This chain connects TRBV7-6 to TRBJ1-1; 7 bases are shared with TRBD1. The CDR3 consists of 13 residues. The germline gives CDR1 SGHVS, CDR2 FNYEAQ. Trimming removed 11 bases from V and 1 base from J; junction bases left unmatched: 7. The CDR3 here is CAAQGGPNTEAFF. CDR3 DNA sequence: TGTGCCGCGCAGGGGGGGCCGAACACTGAAGCTTTCTTT. Looking up the rest from reference TRBV7-6 and TRBJ1-1 gives the full variable domain: GAGVSQSPRYKVTKRGQDVALRCDPISGHVSLYWYRQALGQGPEFLTYFNYEAQQDKSGLPNDRFSAERPEGSISTLTIQRTEQRDSAMYRCAAQGGPNTEAFFGQGTRLTVV.

The chain recombines TRBV10-1 with TRBJ2-7; tentative D call: TRBD1 (6 bases). CDR1 WNHNN and CDR2 SYGVQD come from the germline V gene (reference sequence). V was trimmed by 6 bases and J by 1 base, leaving 13 bases between them. The CDR3 loop spans 14 amino acids. DNA for the CDR3: TGCGCCAGCAGCGAACGCGGACAGTCCTACGAGCAGTACTTC. Its protein is CASSERGQSYEQYF.

This clonotype was counted a few times. The rearrangement links TRBV7-9 to TRBJ2-3; D unresolved. V was shortened by 4 bases and J by 2 bases, with 4 bases between the two germline ends. Looked up from germline, CDR1 is SEHNR and CDR2 is FQNEAQ (reference sequence). CDR3 length equals 12 residues. DNA for the CDR3: TGTGCCAGCAGCTGGGACACAGATACGCAGTATTTT. Translating gives CASSWDTDTQYF.

The chain couples TRBV28 to TRBJ2-7; D is possibly TRBD1 or TRBD2 (5 bases each). The CDR3 length is 14 residues. Germline V gene data show CDR1 as MDHEN and CDR2 as SYDVKM. Trimming removed 5 bases at V and 4 bases at J, with 15 bases between. The CDR3 bases are TGTGCCAGCAGTCCCCGGGCAGGGAGATACGAGCAGTACTTC. Translated: CASSPRAGRYEQYF.